The present T cell receptor beta chain was sequenced within a study of blood T cell repertoires in COVID-19. Study-wide background: Acute and convalescent COVID-19 samples came from the United States, Italy and Spain.

A few counts support this clone. The participants were between roughly 18 and 89 years old and came from fewer than 25 US areas. All exposed participants met a person with COVID-19 within 2 weeks before entering the study. Germline CDR1 SGHNT, CDR2 YYREEE (reference sequence). The CDR3 runs to 14 residues. V trimming: 0 bases; J trimming: 3 bases; junction bases outside the gene matches: 0. In the source study's methods: Amplified reference gene primers provided the basis for estimating nucleated cell counts. Data came from immunoSEQ multiplex PCR; TCRdb stores just in-frame clones and leaves some out. V and J calls and clone size come straight from that table; D and trimming were deduced from the DNA. The repertoire holds a few hundred thousand clones, with about nine tenths as singletons.

The sequence was obtained from a woman in her forties or fifties who had been exposed to COVID-19. The specimen sequenced was PBMCs or T cells enriched from blood (not recorded which). V and J are TRBV5-4 and TRBJ2-7; 10 bases line up with TRBD1. The CDR3 protein is CASSLGDRGYEQYF. For the CDR3, the DNA is TGTGCCAGCAGCTTGGGGGACAGGGGCTACGAGCAGTACTTC.